This T cell receptor beta chain was documented in a study of T cell responses to AZD1222 COVID-19 vaccine. Study in general: Some second doses came at about 4 weeks and others at about 12 weeks; these were pooled.

The CDR3 runs to 15 residues. Trimming removed 5 bases from V and 5 bases from J; junction bases left unmatched: 9. In germline, CDR1 is LNHDA, CDR2 SQIVND (reference sequence). Some clones are missing from TCRdb's copy, which holds only in-frame ones; the method was immunoSEQ multiplex PCR. The profile shows nearly 110,000 clones, about 85% of them singletons. Study observations and caveats: There were repertoire samples only from the period after the peak T cell response. The sample set comprised mostly white British donors with more females, and clonal diversity was possibly underestimated. Spike-specific TCR breadth and depth rose after two AZD1222 doses.

Details on this clone: Its antigen is not known.

The sequence came from an adult in good health. The source was peripheral blood, collected on day 0 of AZD1222 vaccination. The gene calls are TRBV19 and TRBJ1-1; TRBD1 matches at 9 bases. CDR3 region: CASSLLTGGKTEAFF. CDR3 coding DNA: TGTGCCAGTAGTTTACTGACAGGGGGAAAAACTGAAGCTTTCTTT.